The next 15 T cell receptor beta chains were all read from a single sample in a study of OX40 agonist ivuxolimab in advanced cancers. TCRdb's copy holds only in-frame clones and misses some; the assay was immunoSEQ multiplex PCR. In the table there are 50,000 to 60,000 clones, 90% to 95% of which are singletons. Material: CD4+ or CD8+ T cells sorted from blood, obtained in a trial of the OX40 agonist ivuxolimab. Receptor source: an adult with an advanced solid tumor such as melanoma, head and neck, liver or kidney cancer.

The chain links TRBV27 to TRBJ2-3; D gene ambiguous. Trimming removed 1 base at V and 0 bases at J, with 5 bases between. There are 14 residues in the CDR3. In germline, CDR1 is MNHEY, CDR2 SMNVEV (reference sequence). CDR3 protein: CASSLFGSTDTQYF. The CDR3 region has the DNA TGTGCCAGCAGTTTATTCGGGAGCACAGATACGCAGTATTTT.

This chain links TRBV29-1 with TRBJ2-5; D is undetermined. The CDR3 has 13 amino acids. The V end was cut by 1 base, the J end by 0 bases, with 6 bases between. In germline, CDR1 is SQVTM, CDR2 ANQGSEA. The CDR3 loop reads CSVEGQNQETQYF. The DNA for the CDR3 is TGCAGCGTTGAAGGTCAGAACCAAGAGACCCAGTACTTC.

This chain links TRBV27 with TRBJ2-5, with D hard to call. The CDR3 contains 12 residues. The V end lost 7 bases, the J end lost 4 bases, and 10 bases lay between the germline ends. Germline CDR1 reads MNHEY; CDR2 reads SMNVEV (reference sequence). In nucleotides, the CDR3 is TGTGCCAGCATCAACTCCCTAGAGACCCAGTACTTC. Its translation is CASINSLETQYF.

A word on this clone: At one end the junction does not follow the germline gene, possibly because of a read error. The genes are TRBV5-6 and TRBJ2-1; tentative D call: TRBD2 (6 bases). CDR3 size: 15 residues. CDR1 and CDR2 from the germline V gene are SGHDT and YYEEEE. CDR3 coding DNA: TGTGCCACCAGCATTGCGGGGAGCTCCTACAATGAGCAGTTCTTC. It encodes CATSIAGSSYNEQFF.

This sequence joins TRBV5-6 and TRBJ1-1; tentative D call: TRBD1 (5 bases). Germline V lookup: CDR1 SGHDT, CDR2 YYEEEE. The CDR3 is 16 amino acids. V gave up 3 bases and J gave up 10 bases, with 25 bases separating them. Here the CDR3 DNA reads TGTGCCAGCAGCTCCCTAATAGGACACACGGGTCGAAGAGCTTTCTTT. It yields the protein CASSSLIGHTGRRAFF.

The chain has TRBV19 and TRBJ1-5, with a weak D call TRBD1 (5 bases). The V and J ends lost 5 bases and 5 bases respectively, with 10 bases between them. Germline V gives CDR1 LNHDA, CDR2 SQIVND (reference sequence). This CDR3 has 13 amino acids. The CDR3 is CASSPQGHQPQHF. CDR3 nucleotides: TGTGCCAGTAGTCCGCAGGGCCATCAGCCCCAGCATTTT.

The V gene is TRBV5-6, the J gene TRBJ1-2, with 9 bases matching TRBD1. V dropped 1 base and J dropped 7; count of bases not matched to a gene: 8. Per germline, CDR1 SGHDT and CDR2 YYEEEE. The CDR3 is made up of 15 amino acids. DNA of the CDR3: TGTGCCAGCAGCTTGCTTACAGGGGGCTTGTTTGGCTACACCTTC. Its translation is CASSLLTGGLFGYTF.

The chain is built from TRBV28 and TRBJ2-5; D not resolved. V shed 7 bases and J shed 3 bases, with 12 bases lying between them. This CDR3 spans 13 amino acids. Germline-derived CDR1 and CDR2 are MDHEN and SYDVKM. The CDR3, as DNA: TGTGCCAGCAATACTCTCGGAGAAGAGACCCAGTACTTC. Amino acids: CASNTLGEETQYF.

The chain employs TRBV6-1 and TRBJ2-7; 9 nucleotides align to TRBD1. Germline CDR1 and CDR2: MNHNS and SASEGT. The V and J ends lost 4 bases and 4 bases, in that order; junction bases with no gene match: 5. This CDR3 has 14 residues. In DNA form, the CDR3 reads TGTGCCAGCAGTGGGACAGGGGTGGGATACGAGCAGTACTTC. It specifies CASSGTGVGYEQYF.

The rearrangement joins TRBV7-8 to TRBJ2-5; D perhaps matches TRBD1 (5 bases). CDR1 is SGHVS and CDR2 is FQNEAQ in the germline V gene. Trimming removed 5 bases at V and 2 bases at J, with 15 bases between. The CDR3 covers 15 residues. CDR3 sequence reads: CASSPAAGKQETQYF. The DNA for the CDR3 is TGTGCCAGCAGCCCCGCCGCAGGGAAACAAGAGACCCAGTACTTC.

This clone was found once. The chain uses TRBV4-3 and TRBJ2-1, with unresolved D. Trimming removed 0 bases from V and 8 bases from J, with 2 bases in between. The length of the CDR3 is 11 residues. Germline loops: CDR1 LGHNA, CDR2 YSLEER. The CDR3 nucleotides are TGCGCCAGCAGCCAAGATCATGAGCAGTTCTTC. The encoded protein is CASSQDHEQFF.

The chain joins TRBV2 to TRBJ2-1; D not resolved. CDR3 size: 14 residues. V was clipped by 0 bases and J by 4 bases, with 7 bases between them. Per the germline V gene, CDR1 is SNHLY and CDR2 is FYNNEI. The CDR3 nucleotides read TGTGCCAGCAGTGAAGCTGGCCAATACAATGAGCAGTTCTTC. Residues: CASSEAGQYNEQFF.

This sequence joins TRBV11-2 and TRBJ2-7; D not certain. Trimming pared 2 bases from V and 3 bases from J, leaving 5 bases between. Per the germline V gene, CDR1 is SGHAT and CDR2 is FQNNGV. The CDR3 is 12 amino acids. CDR3 amino acids: CASSLSLYEQYF. CDR3 bases: TGTGCCAGCAGCTTATCGCTCTACGAGCAGTACTTC.

The J gene is TRBJ2-7, the V gene TRBV4-3, with a tentative D call TRBD1 (6 bases). V gave up 3 bases and J gave up 0 bases, with 15 bases separating them. Germline V gene lookup returns CDR1 LGHNA and CDR2 YSLEER. The CDR3 loop spans 16 amino acids. This CDR3 is CASSHTSEGVSYEQYF. The CDR3 DNA sequence: TGCGCCAGCAGCCACACATCAGAGGGGGTCTCCTACGAGCAGTACTTC.

This clone was counted a single time. V is TRBV4-2 and J is TRBJ2-7; 7 bases match TRBD2. This CDR3 contains 15 residues. Trimming removed 4 bases from V and 3 bases from J; junction bases left unmatched: 9. Germline lookup yields CDR1 LGHNA and CDR2 YNFKEQ. CDR3 DNA sequence: TGTGCCAGCAGCCCTGGTGCGGGAGTAAACTACGAGCAGTACTTC. Protein: CASSPGAGVNYEQYF.